A selection of T cell receptor beta chains follows, all from one sample in a study of T cells in Graves' hyperthyroidism and ophthalmopathy. TCRdb re-called the multiplex PCR reads with MiXCR, one entry per CDR3 protein. The data contain a few hundred thousand distinct CDR3 sequences, roughly an eighth of them singletons. The source material was blood. Receptors were obtained from a young woman with Graves' hyperthyroidism. Each CDR3 is given with its conserved first and last residue. A D gene is named only where the DNA matches it firmly. A clone size is listed for some rows: how often the clone was seen (once, few, many), or a class if it is expanded.

TRBV29-1	NA	NA	TRBJ1-1	TGCAGCGTTTCACAGGGAGCTGAAGCTTTCTTT	CSVSQGAEAFF
TRBV7-9	TRBD1	NA	TRBJ2-5	TGTGCCAGCAGCTTTTGGACAGGGGCTGGGGAGACCCAGTACTTC	CASSFWTGAGETQYF
TRBV5-1	NA	many	TRBJ2-2	TGCGCCAGCACCTCGAAGTCGGACACCGGGGAGCTGTTTTTT	CASTSKSDTGELFF
TRBV6-2/TRBV6-3	TRBD2	many	TRBJ2-5	TGTGCCAGCAGCCCTGGTGGGACTAGCGGGAGGCGGAAGACCCAGTACTTC	CASSPGGTSGRRKTQYF
TRBV19	NA	few	TRBJ2-1	TGTGCCAGTAGTACCATAGCGTACAATGAGCAGTTCTTC	CASSTIAYNEQFF
TRBV5-1	TRBD2	many	TRBJ2-3	TGCGCCAGCAGCTTCGGCGGGGGATACACAGATACGCAGTATTTT	CASSFGGGYTDTQYF
TRBV20-1	TRBD2	many	TRBJ2-3	TGCAGTGCCGCTAGCGGCCGCACAGATACGCAGTATTTT	CSAASGRTDTQYF
TRBV5-1	TRBD1	NA	TRBJ1-4	TGCGCCAGCAGCAGGGCCGGGACAGGGCTGGTTGAAAAACTGTTTTTT	CASSRAGTGLVEKLFF
TRBV28	TRBD1	NA	TRBJ2-1	TGTGCCAGCAGTTCGGACAGGGGGTATTACAATGAGCAGTTCTTC	CASSSDRGYYNEQFF
TRBV28	NA	many	TRBJ1-5	TGTGCCAGCAGCCGATTAATTAATCAGCCCCAGCATTTT	CASSRLINQPQHF
TRBV3-1	NA	many	TRBJ1-2	TGTGCCAGCAGCCAGCCACAGGGTACATTCTATGGCTACACCTTC	CASSQPQGTFYGYTF
TRBV28	NA	many	TRBJ1-2	TGTGCCAGCAGTTTACGTTTTAGTGGCTACACCTTC	CASSLRFSGYTF
TRBV30	NA	many	TRBJ2-7	TGTGCCTGGAGTGTAGTGGGGAGCTCCTACGAGCAGTACTTC	CAWSVVGSSYEQYF
TRBV20-1	NA	many	TRBJ2-7	TGCAGTGCTCTAGCCGACACTAGTTTTGAGCAGTACTTC	CSALADTSFEQYF
TRBV3-1	TRBD1	many	TRBJ1-2	TGTGCCAGCAGCCAATCCGTTGGACAGGGGGGTGGCTACACCTTC	CASSQSVGQGGGYTF
TRBV28	NA	few	TRBJ2-7	TGTGCCAGCAGTTTCCTTGGCAGGGACTACGAGCAGTACTTC	CASSFLGRDYEQYF
TRBV19	TRBD1	NA	TRBJ2-7	TGTGCCAGTAGTATATTCCCAGGGGGCGTTCCATACGAGCAGTACTTC	CASSIFPGGVPYEQYF
TRBV20-1	NA	NA	TRBJ2-7	TGCAGTGCTAGAGATACAGGGGGGGCGTTAGAGCAGTACTTC	CSARDTGGALEQYF
TRBV7-2	NA	many	TRBJ2-7	TGTGCCAGCAGCTTAGCGTTAATGGGCTACGAGCAGTACTTC	CASSLALMGYEQYF
TRBV30	NA	NA	TRBJ2-7	TGTGCCTGGAGACAGGGAGGGACCTACGAGCAGTACTTC	CAWRQGGTYEQYF
TRBV5-4	NA	NA	TRBJ2-3	TGTGCCAGCAGCCGGGATCCCACAGATACGCAGTATTTT	CASSRDPTDTQYF
TRBV20-1	NA	many	TRBJ2-7	TGCAGTGCTAGAAAGGTCATACTCCGGGACGGAATCTCCTACGAGCAGTACTTC	CSARKVILRDGISYEQYF
TRBV6-2/TRBV6-3	NA	many	TRBJ2-7	TGTGCCAGCGGACTGGGGGGCGGCTCCTACGAGCAGTACTTC	CASGLGGGSYEQYF
TRBV5-1	TRBD1	NA	TRBJ2-6	TGCGCCAGCAGCTTGACGCCGGACAGGTCCAGCTCTGGGGCCAACGTCCTGACTTTC	CASSLTPDRSSSGANVLTF
TRBV7-3	TRBD1	many	TRBJ2-1	TGTGCCAGCAGCCCGCACAGGGGGCGTTGGGGCTACAATGAGCAGTTCTTC	CASSPHRGRWGYNEQFF
TRBV20-1	TRBD2	many	TRBJ2-7	TGCAGTGCTCCCTCCACTAGCGGGGGGGACTACGAGCAGTACTTC	CSAPSTSGGDYEQYF
TRBV5-1	NA	NA	TRBJ2-3	NA	CASSFYICSARDQRDTQYF
TRBV7-2	TRBD1	few	TRBJ2-3	TGTGCCAGCAGACGGACAGGGGTTCTCGGCGCAGATACGCAGTATTTT	CASRRTGVLGADTQYF
TRBV18	TRBD1	few	TRBJ2-1	TGTGCCAGCTCACCAGCCAGGGGGCACTACAATGAGCAGTTCTTC	CASSPARGHYNEQFF
TRBV27	NA	NA	TRBJ1-5	TGTGCCAGCACCCAAGAAGGGGGGTTCCCCCAGCATTTT	CASTQEGGFPQHF
TRBV4-1	NA	NA	TRBJ2-2	TGCGCCAGCAGCCAAGAGGGTTCGAACACCGGGGAGCTGTTTTTT	CASSQEGSNTGELFF
TRBV27	TRBD2	once	TRBJ2-3	TGTGCCAGCAGTTTATCCCCTGCTAGCGGGAGGGTAGATACGCAGTATTTT	CASSLSPASGRVDTQYF
TRBV27	NA	many	TRBJ2-3	TGTGCCAGCAGTTTAAACGCAGGGGTGATCCCAGATACGCAGTATTTT	CASSLNAGVIPDTQYF
TRBV2	NA	many	TRBJ2-3	TGTGCCAGCAGAGGGGTGACAGATACGCAGTATTTT	CASRGVTDTQYF
TRBV28	TRBD2	many	TRBJ2-5	TGTGCCAGCAGTTTATACACTAGCGGGAGTGGAGAGACCCAGTACTTC	CASSLYTSGSGETQYF
TRBV27	TRBD2	many	TRBJ2-7	TGTGCCAGCAGTTCTAGCGGGAGGAGCCGCGAGCAGTACTTC	CASSSSGRSREQYF
TRBV12-3/TRBV12-4	TRBD2	many	TRBJ2-1	TGTGCCAGCAGTAATAGCGGGAGGGGCTCCTACAATGAGCAGTTCTTC	CASSNSGRGSYNEQFF
TRBV4-2	NA	NA	TRBJ1-1	TGTGCCAGCAGCCAAGAGGGGGGAATCACTGAAGCTTTCTTT	CASSQEGGITEAFF
TRBV19	NA	NA	TRBJ2-1	TGTGCCAGTAGTCCCGACGTATACAATGAGCAGTTCTTC	CASSPDVYNEQFF
TRBV7-9	NA	many	TRBJ2-5	TGTGCCAGCAGCTTACCTTCCCAAGAGACCCAGTACTTC	CASSLPSQETQYF
TRBV15	NA	few	TRBJ1-5	TGTGCCACCAGCCTTACCAGGGGCAATCAGCCCCAGCATTTT	CATSLTRGNQPQHF
TRBV12-3/TRBV12-4	NA	NA	TRBJ2-3	TGTGCCAGCGTCGAGACAGGGAGGGAAGATACGCAGTATTTT	CASVETGREDTQYF
TRBV5-1	NA	NA	TRBJ1-2	TGCGCCAGCAGCTTGTACCCCAGGGTGGGGTATGGCTACACCTTC	CASSLYPRVGYGYTF
TRBV18	TRBD1	many	TRBJ1-5	TGTGCCAGCTCCGGGACAGCTAATCAGCCCCAGCATTTT	CASSGTANQPQHF
TRBV6-1	TRBD2	few	TRBJ2-5	TGTGCCAGCAGTCGAACTAGCGTCCAAGAGACCCAGTACTTC	CASSRTSVQETQYF
TRBV19	TRBD2	NA	TRBJ2-2	TGTGCCAGTAGTGTCGGGACTAGCGGGAGTGTAGACACCGGGGAGCTGTTTTTT	CASSVGTSGSVDTGELFF
TRBV3-1	NA	many	TRBJ2-3	TGTGCCAGCGGATCGACGTCTAGCCTGAGCACAGATACGCAGTATTTT	CASGSTSSLSTDTQYF
TRBV3-1	NA	many	TRBJ2-7	TGTGCCAGCAGCCAGGGGATTTACGAGCAGTACTTC	CASSQGIYEQYF
TRBV27	TRBD1	few	TRBJ2-7	TGTGCCAGCAGTTTAGGGACAGGGAGGGGATACGAGCAGTACTTC	CASSLGTGRGYEQYF
TRBV7-9	TRBD1	few	TRBJ2-2	TGTGCCAGCAGCCCACAGGGGGCGGGAAACACCGGGGAGCTGTTTTTT	CASSPQGAGNTGELFF